What follows describes a single T cell receptor beta chain. This clonotype was recorded at least ten times. What this receptor recognizes is not known. Base quality data are lacking; no much larger clone is found one base away. A case-control design nested within a healthcare worker cohort in London, UK, was used, with weekly nasopharyngeal swab PCR tests and blood sampling performed. Healthcare workers were recruited between 23 and 31 March 2020, during the week of the UK lockdown, and were followed weekly for up to about 15 weeks. The germline ends are 8 bases apart after V is trimmed by 0 bases and J by 7 bases. The CDR3, cysteine through phenylalanine, is 14 amino acids long. Of the read, only the CDR3 DNA is kept; its 42 bases are in frame from base 1. CDR1 and CDR2, looked up from the germline V gene, are SGDLS and YYNGEE. The data are from a study of early T cells in non-severe SARS-CoV-2 infection (dated by TCRdb to about 2021). Study-level background: Because TCR sequencing relied on bulk RNA taken from unsorted whole blood, pairing of alpha and beta chains was not possible. Study-wide findings and limitations: VDJdb matching was skewed toward anti-spike CD8 responses and likely underestimated virus-specific expansions, missing private and CD4 specificities.

The library was produced with 5' RACE. This sample was sequenced with a NextSeq 500. In the TCR library protocol, unique molecular identifiers were attached to individual cDNA molecules to correct for PCR bias and sequencing error. TCR alpha and beta chains were both sequenced, and the abundances of alpha and beta sequences in each sample were closely correlated with each other. The published analysis was carried out like this. V gene, J gene and CDR3 annotation of TCR sequences was performed with Decombinator V4. TCRs were defined as expanded if a significant change between any two time points was detected under a Poisson model with p below 0.0001. Abundances of TCRs were expressed as counts per million after normalisation to the total number of TCRs sequenced in each sample. MAIT TCRs were defined by TRAV1-2 paired with TRAJ12, TRAJ20 or TRAJ33, and iNKT TCRs by TRAV10 paired with TRAJ18. VDJdb, accessed 1 November 2021, was searched for CMV, EBV and SARS-CoV-2 annotated TCRs, with TCRs annotated for multiple antigens excluded. The public sequencing data were trimmed at Q25 with fastp and processed into clonotypes with MiXCR by TCRdb, which kept only in-frame beta chains. Rows with one shared CDR3 protein collapse into an entry with the most common genes and DNA. It is TCRdb's table, rather than the study itself, that gives the V and J calls and clone size. The sample includes fewer than 30,000 distinct CDR3 sequences, with more than 3.5% observed a single time. Roughly 6.2% of the sample is taken by the ten largest.

The receptor's source is an adult who was a healthcare worker with PCR-confirmed SARS-CoV-2 infection or an uninfected control (not recorded which). The V gene is TRBV9 and the J gene is TRBJ1-6, with no reliable assignment of the D segment. The sample consisted of whole blood. The DNA sequence is as follows: TGTGCCAGCAGCGTAGATAATAAGAATTCACCCCTCCACTTT. The encoded protein is CASSVDNKNSPLHF.